Listed here are 24 T cell receptor beta chains from one sample, sequenced in a study of cytomegalovirus exposure and HLA in healthy donors (dated by TCRdb to about 2017). Library preparation used the immunoSEQ multiplex PCR assay. The multiplex PCR relied on a mix of 60 forward primers for TCR Vbeta segments and 13 reverse primers for TCR Jbeta segments. Here the immuneACCESS table is served through TCRdb, limited to in-frame sequences with V and J called. Missing clones are a known gap in these copies; in checked studies unresolved V genes cover under half, and the rest lacks a known reason. The table for this sample lists roughly 89,000 clones; approximately 69% of them were counted only once. Roughly a fifth of the sample lies in the top ten. The sample was PBMCs. These receptors were taken from a woman in her 50s in good health and CMV-seropositive.

This chain links TRBV5-1 with TRBJ2-1, with 8 bases identical to TRBD1. The germline V gene has CDR1 SGHRS and CDR2 YFSETQ. V was pared by 7 bases and J by 0 bases, with 3 bases of the junction left unmatched. The CDR3 covers 14 residues. The CDR3 loop is CASQQGDSYNEQFF. For the CDR3, the DNA is TGCGCCAGCCAACAGGGGGACTCCTACAATGAGCAGTTCTTC.

The rearrangement uses TRBV5-1 and TRBJ1-5, with TRBD1 identical over 8 bases. The CDR3 consists of 14 residues. J was trimmed by 5 bases and V by 2 bases; bases with no gene match: 3. Germline lookup yields CDR1 SGHRS and CDR2 YFSETQ. CDR3 nucleotide sequence: TGCGCCAGCAGCTTAGGGACAGGCGATCAGCCCCAGCATTTT. As protein: CASSLGTGDQPQHF.

Turning to this clone: Distinct nucleotide sequences in the sample also encode this CDR3. The V and J genes are TRBV5-6 and TRBJ1-5; no reliable D call. The V gene lost 4 bases and the J gene lost 3 bases, with 5 bases spanning the gap. The CDR3 has 12 amino acids. The germline gives CDR1 SGHDT, CDR2 YYEEEE. CDR3 protein: CASSLYNQPQHF. The CDR3, as DNA: TGTGCCAGCAGCCTGTACAATCAGCCCCAGCATTTT. The variable domain in full, completed from reference TRBV5-6 and TRBJ1-5, reads DAGVTQSPTHLIKTRGQQVTLRCSPKSGHDTVSWYQQALGQGPQFIFQYYEEEERQRGNFPDRFSGHQFPNYSSELNVNALLLGDSALYLCASSLYNQPQHFGDGTRLSIL.

This chain connects TRBV6-5 to TRBJ1-1; no reliable D call. There are 13 residues in the CDR3. V lost 6 bases, J lost 1 base, and 9 bases lay in between. The germline V gene encodes CDR1 MNHEY and CDR2 SVGAGI. The CDR3 spells CASRVPGNTEAFF. In DNA form, the CDR3 reads TGTGCCAGCAGAGTTCCAGGGAACACTGAAGCTTTCTTT.

Points on this clone: Other nucleotide sequences from this sample produce the same CDR3. The chain recombines TRBV6-5 with TRBJ1-1; tentative D call: TRBD1 (5 bases). V dropped 0 bases and J dropped 3 bases, with 14 bases sitting between them. Germline V CDR1 and CDR2: MNHEY, SVGAGI. The CDR3 is 16 residues long. The CDR3 DNA is TGTGCCAGCAGTTACTCGTCTTCAGGAGGGGACACTGAAGCTTTCTTT. This sequence encodes CASSYSSSGGDTEAFF.

This clone turned up a few times. V usage is TRBV10-3 and J usage is TRBJ2-1, with D possibly being TRBD2 (6 bases). The V gene lost 2 bases and the J gene lost 9 bases, with 14 bases spanning the gap. This CDR3 has 14 amino acids. Germline V CDR1 and CDR2: ENHRY, SYGVKD. The CDR3 coding sequence is TGTGCCATCAGTGAGGAGGGACTGTCGACTGAGCAGTTCTTC. Translated, it gives CAISEEGLSTEQFF.

V usage is TRBV7-8 and J usage is TRBJ2-2; a weak D match, TRBD2 (6 bases). With 5 bases removed from V and 1 base from J, the gap between germline ends came to 11 bases. The CDR3 is made up of 15 amino acids. Germline V CDR1 and CDR2: SGHVS, FQNEAQ. CDR3 protein: CASSHGGVNTGELFF. DNA of the CDR3: TGTGCCAGCAGCCACGGCGGGGTGAACACCGGGGAGCTGTTTTTT.

This chain uses TRBV5-1 with TRBJ1-1; weak D call: TRBD1 (5 bases). This CDR3 contains 14 residues. V shed 4 bases and J shed 4 bases, with 14 bases lying between them. In germline, CDR1 is SGHRS, CDR2 YFSETQ. In nucleotides, the CDR3 is TGCGCCAGCAGCATGACAGTAGCGGCCACTGAAGCTTTCTTT. Its translation is CASSMTVAATEAFF.

The sample holds a few counts of this clone. The chain uses TRBV5-1 and TRBJ1-3; possible D gene TRBD1, 5 bases. CDR1 SGHRS and CDR2 YFSETQ come from the germline V gene. CDR3 length: 14 residues. The germline V and J ends were trimmed by 0 bases and 8 bases, with 12 bases remaining between them. The CDR3 region has the DNA TGCGCCAGCAGCTTGGATCCCAGGGAATACACCATATATTTT. Translating gives CASSLDPREYTIYF.

The chain has TRBV7-3 and TRBJ1-5; 8 positions match TRBD1. The CDR3 has 18 residues. The V segment lost 5 bases and the J segment 7 bases; nucleotides outside the gene matches: 19. Germline-derived CDR1 and CDR2 are SGHTA and FQGTGA. CDR3: CASSPTLGQGASIQPQHF. The CDR3 region has the DNA TGTGCCAGCAGCCCCACCTTAGGCCAGGGGGCGAGTATACAGCCCCAGCATTTT.

This chain connects TRBV13 to TRBJ1-2; the match to TRBD1 covers 9 bases. Germline V CDR1 and CDR2: PRHDT, FYEKMQ (reference sequence). The CDR3 runs 13 residues. Trimming at V came to 5 bases and at J to 4 bases, leaving 2 bases not matched to a gene. The DNA of the CDR3 is TGTGCCAGCAGCGAACAGGGGGCCTATGGCTACACCTTC. Amino acid sequence: CASSEQGAYGYTF.

The table lists this clone with a few counts. The chain joins TRBV5-4 to TRBJ2-5, with D perhaps matching TRBD2 (5 bases). Germline CDR1 reads SGHNT; CDR2 reads YYREEE (reference sequence). Trimming shortened V by 0 bases and J by 7 bases, and 10 bases separated the two germline ends. The CDR3 has 13 amino acids. CDR3: CASSLVKEVTQYF. DNA of the CDR3: TGTGCCAGCAGCTTGGTGAAGGAGGTGACCCAGTACTTC.

The chain has TRBV30 and TRBJ2-1, with TRBD1 identical over 8 bases. V was clipped by 1 base and J by 12 bases; unmatched bases: 2. The CDR3 runs 11 residues. Germline lookup yields CDR1 GTSNPN and CDR2 SVGIG (reference sequence). CDR3 residues: CAWSAGGVQFF. The CDR3 DNA follows: TGTGCCTGGAGTGCAGGGGGCGTGCAGTTCTTC.

This clone was seen only a few times. V gene TRBV6-5 combines with J gene TRBJ1-2; D might be TRBD1 (6 bases). Trimming took off 4 bases at V and 8 bases at J, with 8 bases between the two ends. Germline V CDR1 and CDR2: MNHEY, SVGAGI. The CDR3 length is 11 residues. CDR3 loop: CASSFRGGYTF. The CDR3 coding sequence is TGTGCCAGCAGTTTCAGGGGAGGCTACACCTTC.

V usage is TRBV28 and J usage is TRBJ1-2; 10 bases agree with TRBD1. The germline V gene encodes CDR1 MDHEN and CDR2 SYDVKM. V dropped 6 bases and J dropped 5; count of bases not matched to a gene: 3. The CDR3 spans 13 residues. This CDR3 is CASRRTGGYGYTF. Here the CDR3 DNA reads TGTGCCAGCAGAAGGACAGGGGGGTATGGCTACACCTTC.

This clone was found a few times. V is TRBV5-6 and J is TRBJ2-4, with a tentative D call TRBD1 (5 bases). Germline V CDR1 and CDR2: SGHDT, YYEEEE. The CDR3 extends over 15 amino acids. The V end lost 0 bases, the J end lost 8 bases, and 15 bases lay between the germline ends. The CDR3 coding sequence is TGTGCCAGCAGCTTGGAAGGGGTTCTATCGGACATTCAGTACTTC. Its translation: CASSLEGVLSDIQYF.

The chain has TRBV15 and TRBJ2-7; weak D call: TRBD1 (5 bases). Germline V gene data show CDR1 as LNHNV and CDR2 as YYDKDF (reference sequence). CDR3 size: 13 residues. Trimming pared 0 bases from V and 6 bases from J, leaving 9 bases between. CDR3 residues: CATSRDRESEQYF. The CDR3 region has the DNA TGTGCCACCAGCAGAGACAGGGAAAGCGAGCAGTACTTC.

This clone came up once. The chain recombines TRBV28 with TRBJ2-5; TRBD2 agrees at 7 bases. V was clipped by 3 bases and J by 2 bases; unmatched bases: 9. From germline, CDR1 is MDHEN and CDR2 SYDVKM. The CDR3 runs to 16 residues. Written as DNA, the CDR3 is TGTGCCAGCAGTTTTTCGGGCAGGGAGGGACAAGAGACCCAGTACTTC. The encoded protein is CASSFSGREGQETQYF.

This chain uses TRBV28 with TRBJ2-7; 7 nucleotides align to TRBD2. J gave up 0 bases and V 3 bases, and 2 bases lay outside the gene matches. The CDR3 extends over 14 amino acids. The germline CDR1 and CDR2 sequences are MDHEN and SYDVKM. CDR3 protein: CASSFGGSSYEQYF. The DNA for the CDR3 is TGTGCCAGCAGTTTCGGGGGGAGCTCCTACGAGCAGTACTTC.

The chain links TRBV5-5 to TRBJ1-1; the D gene is possibly TRBD1 (5 bases). The V end lost 4 bases, the J end lost 3 bases, and 10 bases lay between the germline ends. Germline V gene lookup returns CDR1 SGHKS and CDR2 YYEKEE (reference sequence). The CDR3 sequence is 13 residues long. The chain's CDR3 is CASSVRVDTEAFF. DNA for the CDR3: TGTGCCAGCAGCGTCAGGGTTGACACTGAAGCTTTCTTT.

The rearrangement joins TRBV7-6 to TRBJ1-6; weak D call: TRBD1 (6 bases). The germline CDR1 and CDR2 sequences are SGHVS and FNYEAQ. Trimming removed 5 bases from V and 4 bases from J, with 12 bases in between. This CDR3 contains 15 residues. The CDR3 here is CASSPGQFYNSPLHF. The CDR3 region has the DNA TGTGCCAGCAGCCCCGGACAGTTTTATAATTCACCCCTCCACTTT.

This clone was seen many times. The chain carries TRBV10-3 and TRBJ1-3, with unresolved D. CDR1 and CDR2 (germline): ENHRY, SYGVKD. Trimming removed 2 bases at V and 2 bases at J, with 7 bases between. CDR3 size: 14 residues. This chain's CDR3 is CAISEREAGNTIYF. CDR3 nucleotides: TGTGCCATCAGTGAGAGGGAGGCTGGAAACACCATATATTTT.

For this clone: One end of the junction fails to match germline, which may point to a read error. The V gene is TRBV28, the J gene TRBJ2-7, with TRBD2 matching over 7 bases. Looked up from germline, CDR1 is MDHEN and CDR2 is SYDVKM. CDR3 length: 14 amino acids. The CDR3 DNA follows: TGTGCCAGCACCCTTAGCGGGTCCTCCCACGAGCAGTACTTC. Translation gives CASTLSGSSHEQYF. Variable domain in full (rest from reference TRBV28 and TRBJ2-7): DVKVTQSSRYLVKRTGEKVFLECVQDMDHENMFWYRQDPGLGLRLIYFSYDVKMKEKGDIPEGYSVSREKKERFSLILESASTNQTSMYLCASTLSGSSHEQYFGPGTRLTVT.

J is TRBJ1-2 and V is TRBV27, with a possible D match to TRBD1 (6 bases). The germline V and J ends were trimmed by 6 bases and 7 bases, with 15 bases remaining between them. CDR1 is MNHEY and CDR2 is SMNVEV in the germline V gene (reference sequence). The CDR3 consists of 13 residues. The DNA for the CDR3 is TGTGCCAGCAGCGTCGGACAGTTAAGTGGCTACACCTTC. Translation gives CASSVGQLSGYTF.